The rows below give T cell receptor beta chains drawn from one sample of a study of shared clonotypes between healthy human individuals. TCRdb keeps only in-frame clones here, not all; method: immunoSEQ multiplex PCR. The sample gives approximately 1,000,000 clones, 78% of which show up once; more than 0.45% is in the top ten. The sequenced sample consisted of memory CD4+ T cells from PBMCs. Receptors were obtained from a man younger than 35 in good health. Some clones in this sample may be carry-over from other donors' samples. Each CDR3 is given without its conserved first and last residue. The D gene is left open where the match is weak.

V	J	D	CDR3
TRBV5-4	TRBJ1-3	.	ASSPGSNSGNTIY
TRBV6-5	TRBJ2-3	.	ASSQLGNTDTQY
TRBV7-2	TRBJ2-3	TRBD2	ASSTGTSGGGPDTQY
TRBV11-3	TRBJ2-1	TRBD1	ASSPRGGTGGAEQF
TRBV7-3	TRBJ2-3	.	ASGGSTDTQY
TRBV28	TRBJ1-2	.	ASGGGETNYGYT
TRBV5-1	TRBJ2-7	.	ASSLGSGEQY
TRBV5-1	TRBJ1-3	.	ASSLDPRDGRGNTIY
TRBV30	TRBJ2-3	.	AWKPVGTQY
TRBV28	TRBJ1-1	.	ASSSANRGTEAF
TRBV5-1	TRBJ1-3	.	ASRPLGQSSSGNTIY
TRBV5-1	TRBJ2-3	TRBD2	ASSDGLATSTDTQY
TRBV9	TRBJ2-1	TRBD2	ASSVSSGRAVEQF
TRBV19	TRBJ2-5	TRBD1	ASSRGQGLQETQY
TRBV10-3	TRBJ2-4	.	AISVSGEDIQY
TRBV5-4	TRBJ1-1	.	ASSSAGLNTEAF
TRBV20-1	TRBJ2-1	.	SARDYREQF
TRBV7-2	TRBJ1-1	.	ASSLVGVSTEAF
TRBV10-2	TRBJ1-4	.	ASSEELWTRGNLF
TRBV18	TRBJ2-7	.	ASSQGTSSYEQY
TRBV6-1	TRBJ2-7	TRBD2	ASRTSGSDEQY
TRBV7-9	TRBJ2-5	.	ASSVLAYQETQY
TRBV4-2	TRBJ1-4	TRBD1	ASSHSQGMIEKLF
TRBV2	TRBJ1-2	.	ASTPGPGNGYT
TRBV30	TRBJ2-7	TRBD1	AWSALPGQGTPDEQY
TRBV6-1	TRBJ1-2	.	ASIFTGGVEGYT
TRBV7-9	TRBJ1-1	.	ASSSPGHTEAF
TRBV19	TRBJ2-5	TRBD2	ASSILAGGSLGETQY
TRBV2	TRBJ2-7	.	ASSANTKYEQY
TRBV7-2	TRBJ1-1	.	ASSSQGRLNTEAF
TRBV7-2	TRBJ1-5	.	ASSLGVFQPQH
TRBV11-2	TRBJ2-3	.	ASSLSSWADTQY
TRBV29-1	TRBJ2-2	.	SVVGAGATGELF
TRBV30	TRBJ1-2	.	AWSAAPTGNYGYT
TRBV9	TRBJ2-3	.	ASSVGGPANTQY
TRBV27	TRBJ2-4	TRBD1	ASKLQGSQNIQY
TRBV5-1	TRBJ2-7	TRBD2	ASSFLRGNPYEQY
TRBV9	TRBJ1-5	TRBD1	ASSAGTGGTNQPQH
TRBV29-1	TRBJ2-7	.	SVEVGSYEQY
TRBV4-3	TRBJ2-2	.	ASSQDLLNTGELF
TRBV28	TRBJ1-3	TRBD1	ASSLEGTGGFRNTIY
TRBV29-1	TRBJ1-1	.	SVDYVPGTEAF
TRBV2	TRBJ1-4	.	ASISTGEKLF
TRBV5-1	TRBJ2-7	TRBD1	ASSLDGQGLYEQY
TRBV28	TRBJ2-3	.	ASSSSSGTSTDTQY
TRBV5-1	TRBJ2-3	.	ASSLLSPTDTQY
TRBV28	TRBJ2-5	TRBD1	ASSYGKDREDQETQY
TRBV7-2	TRBJ2-2	.	ASILNAGELF
TRBV28	TRBJ1-2	.	ASKGGVGGYT
TRBV9	TRBJ1-4	.	ASSPQGLREKLF
TRBV18	TRBJ1-5	.	ASSPSDSNQPQH
TRBV7-9	TRBJ2-2	.	ASSFVGAGELF